This T cell receptor (beta chain) was captured by sequencing in a study of blood T cell repertoires in COVID-19. Study-wide background: COVID-19 samples, acute and convalescent, were from the United States, Italy and Spain. Sample material is recorded as cDNA or gDNA derived from T cells, B-cell-depleted T cells, or PBMCs.

With 0 bases clipped from V and 13 bases from J, the junction kept 9 bases outside the gene matches. The CDR3 sequence is 14 residues long. CDR1 and CDR2 from the germline V gene are SGDLS and YYNGEE. This clone has only one observation. Original analysis: Reference gene primer amplification yielded estimated nucleated cell counts. Here immunoSEQ multiplex PCR was the method, and the copy in TCRdb shows in-frame clones only, minus some. V and J calls and clone size are as listed in that table; D and trimming were resolved from the DNA. Here the sample spans about 180,000 clones, approximately 88% being singletons.

The sample comprised peripheral blood. This chain joins TRBV9 and TRBJ2-1, with 8 bases fitting TRBD2. The TCR sequence derives from a woman aged 55-70 years with acute or convalescent COVID-19. The CDR3 sequence: CASSVAVAGSHQFF. The CDR3 nucleotides are TGTGCCAGCAGCGTAGCGGTAGCGGGGTCTCACCAGTTCTTC.